A selection of T cell receptor beta chains follows, all from one sample in a study of T-cell memory formation after mild COVID-19. MiXCR was run by TCRdb on the 5' RACE reads, yielding one entry per CDR3 protein. The sample contains about 140,000 distinct CDR3 sequences, roughly 13% of which appear only once. The sample taken for sequencing was PBMCs or a T cell subset sorted from them (not recorded which). These receptors all stem from an adult woman who had mild COVID-19 (a few samples of this study predate the infection). Cell type and time point are not known. Both conserved end residues are part of each CDR3. D genes are given only for firm matches. Not every row has a clone size; where given, it reads once, few, many or a size class.

CDR3: CASILRAGGAEQFF
DNA: TGTGCCAGCATCCTCAGGGCGGGGGGGGCTGAGCAGTTCTTC
D: TRBD2
size: .
V: TRBV5-8
J: TRBJ2-1

CDR3: CASSEPPSHEQFF
DNA: TGTGCCAGCAGTGAGCCCCCCTCCCATGAGCAGTTCTTC
D: .
size: .
V: TRBV2
J: TRBJ2-1

CDR3: CASSHLGSRTTEAFF
DNA: TGTGCCAGCAGCCATTTGGGTTCGAGGACCACTGAAGCTTTCTTT
D: .
size: .
V: TRBV3-1
J: TRBJ1-1

CDR3: CASSERAPPNTEAFF
DNA: TGTGCCAGCTCGGAAAGGGCGCCTCCGAACACTGAAGCTTTCTTT
D: .
size: many
V: TRBV6-5
J: TRBJ1-1

CDR3: CASSQDSASLSEQYF
DNA: TGCGCCAGCAGCCAAGACTCGGCCAGTCTGTCCGAGCAGTACTTC
D: .
size: many
V: TRBV4-3
J: TRBJ2-7

CDR3: CASSLVRGTGELFF
DNA: TGTGCCAGCAGTTTGGTGCGCGGCACCGGGGAGCTGTTTTTT
D: .
size: .
V: TRBV27
J: TRBJ2-2

CDR3: CASSVVDWGEQYF
DNA: TGTGCCAGCAGCGTAGTAGACTGGGGCGAGCAGTACTTC
D: .
size: .
V: TRBV9
J: TRBJ2-7

CDR3: CASSPPRATDTQYF
DNA: TGTGCCAGCAGCCCCCCCCGGGCCACAGATACGCAGTATTTT
D: .
size: few
V: TRBV12-3/TRBV12-4
J: TRBJ2-3

CDR3: CSAKGVYGYTF
DNA: TGCAGCGCTAAGGGTGTCTATGGCTACACCTTC
D: .
size: .
V: TRBV29-1
J: TRBJ1-2

CDR3: CSATVRGPRYEQYF
DNA: TGCAGTGCAACAGTCAGGGGACCGAGATACGAGCAGTACTTC
D: .
size: .
V: TRBV20-1
J: TRBJ2-7

CDR3: CASSPTSHEQYF
DNA: TGTGCCAGCAGCCCAACCTCCCACGAGCAGTACTTC
D: .
size: few
V: TRBV7-9
J: TRBJ2-7

CDR3: CASSQKLGTEAFF
DNA: TGCGCCAGCAGCCAAAAGTTGGGCACTGAAGCTTTCTTT
D: .
size: .
V: TRBV4-1
J: TRBJ1-1

CDR3: CASSLSTGARDTQYF
DNA: TGTGCCAGCAGCTTAAGCACCGGGGCGAGAGATACGCAGTATTTT
D: .
size: .
V: TRBV7-6
J: TRBJ2-3

CDR3: CASSLGTGYGYTF
DNA: TGTGCCAGCAGCTTAGGAACGGGCTATGGCTACACCTTC
D: .
size: few
V: TRBV7-9
J: TRBJ1-2

CDR3: CASSFSGPETQYF
DNA: TGTGCCAGCAGTTTTTCGGGTCCGGAGACCCAGTACTTC
D: .
size: .
V: TRBV12-3/TRBV12-4
J: TRBJ2-5

CDR3: CAFVTYEQYF
DNA: TGTGCCTTCGTCACCTACGAGCAGTACTTC
D: .
size: few
V: TRBV27
J: TRBJ2-7

CDR3: CASLEGMLNTDTQYF
DNA: TGTGCCAGCTTGGAGGGAATGCTTAACACAGATACGCAGTATTTT
D: .
size: few
V: TRBV2
J: TRBJ2-3

CDR3: CASSPQGTYEQYF
DNA: TGTGCCAGCAGCCCACAGGGGACCTACGAGCAGTACTTC
D: TRBD1
size: few
V: TRBV7-8
J: TRBJ2-7

CDR3: CASSWDSNTEAFF
DNA: TGTGCCAGCAGCTGGGACAGCAACACTGAAGCTTTCTTT
D: TRBD1
size: few
V: TRBV7-8
J: TRBJ1-1

CDR3: CASSLVAGFQGRYDGYTF
DNA: TGTGCCAGCAGTTTGGTGGCCGGTTTCCAGGGCCGGTACGATGGCTACACCTTC
D: .
size: few
V: TRBV12-3/TRBV12-4
J: TRBJ1-2

CDR3: CSVGTDDTYEQYF
DNA: TGCAGCGTTGGGACAGACGATACCTACGAGCAGTACTTC
D: .
size: .
V: TRBV29-1
J: TRBJ2-7

CDR3: CASSIRTGAEAFF
DNA: TGCGCCAGCAGCATTCGGACGGGGGCTGAAGCTTTCTTT
D: .
size: once
V: TRBV4-1
J: TRBJ1-1

CDR3: CASSFGGANGELFF
DNA: TGTGCCAGCAGCTTTGGGGGCGCGAACGGGGAGCTGTTTTTT
D: .
size: .
V: TRBV5-6
J: TRBJ2-2

CDR3: CASSLVLPEGNEQFF
DNA: TGTGCCAGCAGCTTAGTGTTGCCTGAGGGCAATGAGCAGTTCTTC
D: .
size: few
V: TRBV7-8
J: TRBJ2-1

CDR3: CASSHPQAGELTDTQYF
DNA: TGCGCCAGCAGCCACCCACAGGCAGGGGAGTTGACAGATACGCAGTATTTT
D: .
size: .
V: TRBV4-1
J: TRBJ2-3

CDR3: CASSQDRSGPEAFF
DNA: TGTGCCAGCAGCCAAGATAGATCCGGACCTGAAGCTTTCTTT
D: .
size: many
V: TRBV4-2
J: TRBJ1-1

CDR3: CATLPGSRLLNTEAFF
DNA: TGTGCCACTTTACCGGGGTCCCGGCTCCTGAACACTGAAGCTTTCTTT
D: .
size: .
V: TRBV19
J: TRBJ1-1

CDR3: CASSTGSGAYEQYF
DNA: TGCGCCAGCAGCACAGGAAGCGGCGCCTACGAGCAGTACTTC
D: .
size: few
V: TRBV4-3
J: TRBJ2-7

CDR3: CASSLGDRGWYF
DNA: TGTGCCAGCAGCTTGGGGGACAGGGGTTGGTACTTC
D: TRBD1
size: few
V: TRBV5-4
J: TRBJ2-7

CDR3: CASSAGWTSLYEQYF
DNA: TGTGCCAGTAGCGCGGGATGGACTAGCCTCTACGAGCAGTACTTC
D: TRBD2
size: many
V: TRBV19
J: TRBJ2-7